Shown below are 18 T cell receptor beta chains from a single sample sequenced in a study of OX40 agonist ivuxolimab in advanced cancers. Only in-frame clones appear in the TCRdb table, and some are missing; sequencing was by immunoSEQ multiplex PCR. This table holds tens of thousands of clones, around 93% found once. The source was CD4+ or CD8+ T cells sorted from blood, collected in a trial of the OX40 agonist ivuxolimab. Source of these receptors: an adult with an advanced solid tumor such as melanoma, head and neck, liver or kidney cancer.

Here the CDR3 reads CSVEGTGNTDTQYF. In nucleotides, the CDR3 is TGCAGCGTTGAAGGGACAGGGAACACAGATACGCAGTATTTT. The V call is TRBV29-1, the J call TRBJ2-3; 8 nucleotides align to TRBD1. Germline V gives CDR1 SQVTM, CDR2 ANQGSEA. Trimming took 1 base from V and 2 from J; bases not matched to a gene: 2. CDR3 size: 14 residues.

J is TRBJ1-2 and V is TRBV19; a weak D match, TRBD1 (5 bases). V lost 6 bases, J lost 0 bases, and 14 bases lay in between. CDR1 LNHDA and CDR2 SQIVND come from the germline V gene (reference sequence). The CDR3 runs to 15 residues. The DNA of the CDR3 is TGTGCCAGTAGCCCCCGATGGGACTCTAACTATGGCTACACCTTC. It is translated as CASSPRWDSNYGYTF. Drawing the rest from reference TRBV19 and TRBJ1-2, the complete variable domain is DGGITQSPKYLFRKEGQNVTLSCEQNLNHDAMYWYRQDPGQGLRLIYYSQIVNDFQKGDIAEGYSVSREKKESFPLTVTSAQKNPTAFYLCASSPRWDSNYGYTFGSGTRLTVV.

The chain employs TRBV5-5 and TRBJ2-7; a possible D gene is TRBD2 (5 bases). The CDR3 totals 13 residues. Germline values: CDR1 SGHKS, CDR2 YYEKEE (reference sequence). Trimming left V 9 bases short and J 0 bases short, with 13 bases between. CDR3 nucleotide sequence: TGTGCCACCGCCTGGGAGACCTCCTACGAGCAGTACTTC. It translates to CATAWETSYEQYF. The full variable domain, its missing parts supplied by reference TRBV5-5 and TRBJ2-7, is DAGVTQSPTHLIKTRGQQVTLRCSPISGHKSVSWYQQVLGQGPQFIFQYYEKEERGRGNFPDRFSARQFPNYSSELNVNALLLGDSALYLCATAWETSYEQYFGPGTRLTVT.

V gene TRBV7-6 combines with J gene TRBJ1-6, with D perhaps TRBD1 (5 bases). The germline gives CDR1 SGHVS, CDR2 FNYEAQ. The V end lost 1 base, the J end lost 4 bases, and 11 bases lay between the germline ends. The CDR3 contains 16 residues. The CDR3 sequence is CASSLVQGSYNSPLHF. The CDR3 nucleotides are TGTGCCAGCAGCTTAGTGCAGGGTTCTTATAATTCACCCCTCCACTTT. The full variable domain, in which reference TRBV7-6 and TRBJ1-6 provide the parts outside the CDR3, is GAGVSQSPRYKVTKRGQDVALRCDPISGHVSLYWYRQALGQGPEFLTYFNYEAQQDKSGLPNDRFSAERPEGSISTLTIQRTEQRDSAMYRCASSLVQGSYNSPLHFGNGTRLTVT.

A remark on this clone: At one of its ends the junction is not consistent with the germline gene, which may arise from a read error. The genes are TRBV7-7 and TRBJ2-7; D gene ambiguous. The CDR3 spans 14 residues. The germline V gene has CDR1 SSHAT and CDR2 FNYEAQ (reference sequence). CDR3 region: CASSLEVTGYEQYF. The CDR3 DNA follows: TGTGCTAGCAGCTTAGAGGTTACGGGCTACGAGCAGTACTTC.

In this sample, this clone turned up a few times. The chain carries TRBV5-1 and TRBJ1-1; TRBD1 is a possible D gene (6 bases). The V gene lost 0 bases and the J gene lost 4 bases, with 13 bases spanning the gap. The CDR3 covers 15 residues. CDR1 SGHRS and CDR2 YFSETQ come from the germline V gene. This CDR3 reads CASSLVEGVSTEAFF. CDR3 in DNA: TGCGCCAGCAGCTTGGTCGAGGGGGTGAGCACTGAAGCTTTCTTT.

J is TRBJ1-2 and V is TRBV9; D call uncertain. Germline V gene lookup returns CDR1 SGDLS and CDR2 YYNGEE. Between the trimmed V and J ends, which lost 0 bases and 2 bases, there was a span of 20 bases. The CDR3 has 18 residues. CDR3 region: CASSVATREHRLNYGYTF. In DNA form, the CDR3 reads TGTGCCAGCAGCGTAGCTACTAGAGAGCATAGGTTAAACTATGGCTACACCTTC.

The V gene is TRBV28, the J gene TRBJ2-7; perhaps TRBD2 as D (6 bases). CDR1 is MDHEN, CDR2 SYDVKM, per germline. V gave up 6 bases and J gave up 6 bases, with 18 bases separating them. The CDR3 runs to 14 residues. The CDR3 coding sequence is TGTGCCAGCAGCCCGGTGGGACTCACAGGCGAGCAGTACTTC. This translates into CASSPVGLTGEQYF. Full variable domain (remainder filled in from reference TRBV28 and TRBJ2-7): DVKVTQSSRYLVKRTGEKVFLECVQDMDHENMFWYRQDPGLGLRLIYFSYDVKMKEKGDIPEGYSVSREKKERFSLILESASTNQTSMYLCASSPVGLTGEQYFGPGTRLTVT.

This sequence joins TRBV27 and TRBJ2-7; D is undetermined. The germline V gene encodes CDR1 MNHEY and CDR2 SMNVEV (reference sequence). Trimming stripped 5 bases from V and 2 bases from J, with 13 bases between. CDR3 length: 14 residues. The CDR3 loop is CASSPPGPAYEQYF. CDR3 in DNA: TGTGCCAGCAGTCCTCCCGGACCGGCCTACGAGCAGTACTTC.

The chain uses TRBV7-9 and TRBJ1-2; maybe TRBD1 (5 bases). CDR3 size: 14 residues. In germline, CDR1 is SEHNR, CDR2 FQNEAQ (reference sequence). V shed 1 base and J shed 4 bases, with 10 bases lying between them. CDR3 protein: CASSLEGQGYGYTF. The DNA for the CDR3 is TGTGCCAGCAGCTTAGAAGGGCAGGGCTATGGCTACACCTTC. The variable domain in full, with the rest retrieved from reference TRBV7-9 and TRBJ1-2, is DTGVSQNPRHKITKRGQNVTFRCDPISEHNRLYWYRQTLGQGPEFLTYFQNEAQLEKSRLLSDRFSAERPKGSFSTLEIQRTEQGDSAMYLCASSLEGQGYGYTFGSGTRLTVV.

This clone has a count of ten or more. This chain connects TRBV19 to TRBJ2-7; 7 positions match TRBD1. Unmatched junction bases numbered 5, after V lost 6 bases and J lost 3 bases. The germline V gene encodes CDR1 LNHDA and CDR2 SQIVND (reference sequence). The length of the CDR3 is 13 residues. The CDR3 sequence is CASSETGVYEQYF. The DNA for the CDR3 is TGTGCCAGTAGCGAAACAGGGGTCTACGAGCAGTACTTC.

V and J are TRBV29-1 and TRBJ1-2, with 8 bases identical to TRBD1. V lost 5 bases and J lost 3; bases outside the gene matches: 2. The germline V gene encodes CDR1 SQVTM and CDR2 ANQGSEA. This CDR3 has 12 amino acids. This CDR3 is CSVNRGDYGYTF. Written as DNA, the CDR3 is TGCAGCGTTAACAGGGGGGACTATGGCTACACCTTC.

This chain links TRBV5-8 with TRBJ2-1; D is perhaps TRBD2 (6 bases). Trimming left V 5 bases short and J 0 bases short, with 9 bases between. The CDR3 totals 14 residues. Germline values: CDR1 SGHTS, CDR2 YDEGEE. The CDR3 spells CASSWGVSYNEQFF. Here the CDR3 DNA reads TGTGCCAGCAGTTGGGGGGTCTCCTACAATGAGCAGTTCTTC.

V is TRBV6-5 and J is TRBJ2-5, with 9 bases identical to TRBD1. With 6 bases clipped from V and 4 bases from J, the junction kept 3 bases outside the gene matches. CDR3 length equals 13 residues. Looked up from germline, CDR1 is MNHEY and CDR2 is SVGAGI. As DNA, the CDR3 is TGTGCCAGCAGCCCGGACAGGGGAGAGACCCAGTACTTC. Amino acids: CASSPDRGETQYF.

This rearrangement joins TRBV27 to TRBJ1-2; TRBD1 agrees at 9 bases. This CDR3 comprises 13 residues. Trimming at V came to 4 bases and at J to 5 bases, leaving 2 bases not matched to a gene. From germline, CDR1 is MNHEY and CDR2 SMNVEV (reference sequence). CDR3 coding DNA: TGTGCCAGCAGTTCACAGGGGGCATATGGCTACACCTTC. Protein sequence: CASSSQGAYGYTF.

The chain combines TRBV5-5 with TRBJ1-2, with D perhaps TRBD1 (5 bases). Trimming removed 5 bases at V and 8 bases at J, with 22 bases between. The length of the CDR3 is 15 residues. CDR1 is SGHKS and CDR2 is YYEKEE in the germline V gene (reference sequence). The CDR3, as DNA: TGTGCCAGCAGATGGGATGGCAGGGAGGTCTTCGGCTACACCTTC. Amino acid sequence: CASRWDGREVFGYTF.

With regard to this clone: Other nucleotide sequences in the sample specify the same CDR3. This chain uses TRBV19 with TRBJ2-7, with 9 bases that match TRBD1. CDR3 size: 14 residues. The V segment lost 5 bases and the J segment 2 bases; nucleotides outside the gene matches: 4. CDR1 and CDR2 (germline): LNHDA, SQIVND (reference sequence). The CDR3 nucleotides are TGTGCCAGTAGTCCGGGACAGGGAACCTACGAGCAGTACTTC. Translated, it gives CASSPGQGTYEQYF.

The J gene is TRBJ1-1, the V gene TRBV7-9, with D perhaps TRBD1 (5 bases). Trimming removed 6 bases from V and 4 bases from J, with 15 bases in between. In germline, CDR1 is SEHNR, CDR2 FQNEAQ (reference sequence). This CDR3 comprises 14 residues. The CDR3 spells CASSPSSGGTEAFF. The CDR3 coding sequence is TGTGCCAGCAGTCCTTCCTCGGGGGGCACTGAAGCTTTCTTT.